This T cell receptor (beta chain) was captured by sequencing in a study of shared clonotypes between healthy human individuals. Trimming removed 2 bases at V and 1 base at J, with 8 bases between. There are 15 residues in the CDR3. Per the germline V gene, CDR1 is ENHRY and CDR2 is SYGVKD. Generated by immunoSEQ multiplex PCR, the TCRdb table keeps only in-frame clones and is missing some. This table holds about 560,000 clones, around 78% found once. V gene TRBV10-3 combines with J gene TRBJ2-2; D uncertain. The material sequenced was PBMCs. The TCR sequence derives from a woman in her thirties or forties in good health. Some clones in this sample may be carry-over from other donors' samples. CDR3 in amino acids: CAISERSGNTGELFF. The DNA for the CDR3 is TGTGCCATCAGTGAGAGGTCAGGGAACACCGGGGAGCTGTTTTTT.